This is a list of T cell receptor beta chains from one sample in a study of blood T cell repertoires in COVID-19. Libraries were prepared by immunoSEQ multiplex PCR; TCRdb keeps only in-frame clonotypes and omits some of them. The sample contains 100,000 to 150,000 clones, approximately 85% of which appear only once. Sequencing was carried out using peripheral blood. The receptor source for this set is an elderly woman with COVID-19, enrolled during active disease. CDR3s include the opening cysteine and the closing phenylalanine or tryptophan. D genes are given only for firm matches. Not every row has a clone size; where given, it reads once, few, many or a size class.

v_call: TRBV24-1
j_call: TRBJ1-1
d_call: TRBD1
cdr3_length: 13
clone_size: .
cdr3_aa: CATSGQGGTEAFF
cdr3_nt: TGTGCCACCAGTGGACAGGGGGGAACTGAAGCTTTCTTT

v_call: TRBV18
j_call: TRBJ2-5
d_call: TRBD1
cdr3_length: 14
clone_size: .
cdr3_aa: CASSPKTGVGTQYF
cdr3_nt: TGTGCCAGCTCACCAAAAACAGGGGTTGGGACCCAGTACTTC

v_call: TRBV7-2
j_call: TRBJ1-6
d_call: .
cdr3_length: 14
clone_size: .
cdr3_aa: CASSPSPGGSPLHF
cdr3_nt: TGTGCCAGCAGCCCATCCCCTGGGGGGTCACCCCTCCACTTT

v_call: TRBV28
j_call: TRBJ2-1
d_call: .
cdr3_length: 13
clone_size: .
cdr3_aa: CASSIPPTGEQFF
cdr3_nt: TGTGCCAGCAGTATCCCCCCTACCGGTGAGCAGTTCTTC

v_call: TRBV6-2/TRBV6-3
j_call: TRBJ2-1
d_call: TRBD1
cdr3_length: 15
clone_size: .
cdr3_aa: CASSLADRAWGEQFF
cdr3_nt: TGTGCCAGCAGCCTCGCGGACAGGGCCTGGGGTGAGCAGTTCTTC

v_call: TRBV18
j_call: TRBJ2-7
d_call: TRBD2
cdr3_length: 14
clone_size: .
cdr3_aa: CASSPSGRGYEQYF
cdr3_nt: TGTGCCAGCTCACCTAGCGGGAGGGGCTACGAGCAGTACTTC

v_call: TRBV6-2/TRBV6-3
j_call: TRBJ2-7
d_call: TRBD2
cdr3_length: 14
clone_size: few
cdr3_aa: CASSYSRDYTEQYF
cdr3_nt: TGTGCCAGCAGTTACTCGAGGGACTACACCGAGCAGTACTTC

v_call: TRBV3-1/TRBV3-2
j_call: TRBJ2-3
d_call: TRBD2
cdr3_length: 16
clone_size: .
cdr3_aa: CASSQERLSSGPLVYF
cdr3_nt: TGTGCCAGCAGCCAAGAGCGCTTGTCTAGCGGGCCCTTGGTGTATTTT

v_call: TRBV28
j_call: TRBJ1-5
d_call: .
cdr3_length: 18
clone_size: .
cdr3_aa: CASSSILTLGGSNQPQHF
cdr3_nt: TGTGCCAGCAGTTCTATTCTTACCCTAGGGGGTAGCAATCAGCCCCAGCATTTT

v_call: TRBV6-1
j_call: TRBJ1-2
d_call: TRBD1
cdr3_length: 17
clone_size: .
cdr3_aa: CASSEIPQQGGNYGYTF
cdr3_nt: TGTGCCAGCAGTGAAATCCCTCAACAGGGGGGTAACTATGGCTACACCTTC

v_call: TRBV24-1
j_call: TRBJ2-1
d_call: TRBD2
cdr3_length: 16
clone_size: once
cdr3_aa: CATSDSRLAGGNEQFF
cdr3_nt: TGTGCCACCAGTGATTCGAGACTAGCGGGAGGCAATGAGCAGTTCTTC

v_call: TRBV12-3/TRBV12-4
j_call: TRBJ2-2
d_call: TRBD2
cdr3_length: 12
clone_size: .
cdr3_aa: CATLGEGGELFF
cdr3_nt: TGTGCCACCCTGGGGGAGGGCGGGGAGCTGTTTTTT

v_call: TRBV18
j_call: TRBJ2-7
d_call: .
cdr3_length: 17
clone_size: .
cdr3_aa: CASSPRLMDSQTYEQYF
cdr3_nt: TGTGCCAGCTCACCCCGCCTGATGGACAGCCAAACCTACGAGCAGTACTTC

v_call: TRBV18
j_call: TRBJ1-4
d_call: TRBD1
cdr3_length: 14
clone_size: .
cdr3_aa: CASSPGTGHEKLFF
cdr3_nt: TGTGCCAGCTCACCAGGGACAGGGCATGAAAAACTGTTTTTT

v_call: TRBV18
j_call: TRBJ2-7
d_call: TRBD1
cdr3_length: 15
clone_size: .
cdr3_aa: CASSPLTGVSYEQYF
cdr3_nt: TGTGCCAGCTCACCATTAACAGGGGTCTCTTACGAGCAGTACTTC

v_call: TRBV29-1
j_call: TRBJ1-2
d_call: .
cdr3_length: 12
clone_size: .
cdr3_aa: CSAQAGAGGYTF
cdr3_nt: TGCAGCGCCCAAGCAGGGGCTGGTGGCTACACCTTC

v_call: TRBV4-1
j_call: TRBJ2-7
d_call: .
cdr3_length: 13
clone_size: once
cdr3_aa: CASSLWDGGEQYF
cdr3_nt: TGCGCCAGCAGCCTATGGGACGGGGGAGAGCAGTACTTC

v_call: TRBV27
j_call: TRBJ1-5
d_call: TRBD1
cdr3_length: 14
clone_size: .
cdr3_aa: CASAPGQRIQPQHF
cdr3_nt: TGTGCCAGCGCCCCGGGACAGCGAATCCAGCCCCAGCATTTT

v_call: TRBV6-2/TRBV6-3
j_call: TRBJ2-5
d_call: TRBD2
cdr3_length: 13
clone_size: .
cdr3_aa: CASSGGREETQYF
cdr3_nt: TGTGCCAGCAGTGGGGGGAGGGAAGAGACCCAGTACTTC

v_call: TRBV2
j_call: TRBJ2-7
d_call: .
cdr3_length: 13
clone_size: .
cdr3_aa: CASSERGTTEQYF
cdr3_nt: TGTGCCAGCAGTGAAAGGGGGACTACCGAGCAGTACTTC

v_call: TRBV19
j_call: TRBJ1-2
d_call: .
cdr3_length: 14
clone_size: .
cdr3_aa: CASSVAQGNGGYTF
cdr3_nt: TGTGCCAGTTCAGTTGCACAGGGTAATGGTGGCTACACCTTC

v_call: TRBV4-1
j_call: TRBJ1-6
d_call: TRBD1
cdr3_length: 19
clone_size: once
cdr3_aa: CASSQDLDRGNSYNSPLHF
cdr3_nt: TGCGCCAGCAGCCAAGATTTGGACAGGGGGAACTCCTATAATTCACCCCTCCACTTT

v_call: TRBV7-3
j_call: TRBJ2-2
d_call: .
cdr3_length: 14
clone_size: .
cdr3_aa: CASSHPGISGELFF
cdr3_nt: TGTGCCAGCAGCCACCCAGGGATAAGCGGGGAGCTGTTTTTT

v_call: TRBV7-7
j_call: TRBJ2-5
d_call: .
cdr3_length: 15
clone_size: few
cdr3_aa: CASSLMPGQQETQYF
cdr3_nt: TGTGCTAGCAGCTTAATGCCGGGACAACAAGAGACCCAGTACTTC

v_call: TRBV2
j_call: TRBJ2-2
d_call: TRBD1
cdr3_length: 15
clone_size: .
cdr3_aa: CASSGAGQGSGELFF
cdr3_nt: TGTGCCAGCAGTGGCGCGGGACAGGGATCCGGGGAGCTGTTTTTT

v_call: TRBV9
j_call: TRBJ1-5
d_call: TRBD1
cdr3_length: 14
clone_size: .
cdr3_aa: CASSVGQGYQPQHF
cdr3_nt: TGTGCCAGCAGCGTAGGACAGGGCTATCAGCCCCAGCATTTT

v_call: TRBV11-2
j_call: TRBJ2-7
d_call: TRBD1
cdr3_length: 12
clone_size: .
cdr3_aa: CASSLAGGEQYF
cdr3_nt: TGTGCCAGCAGCTTAGCAGGGGGCGAGCAGTACTTC